The following is a TCR beta chain sequence with its context. The CDR3 contains 15 residues. Trimming took off 2 bases at V and 5 bases at J, with 15 bases between the two ends. Germline V gene data show CDR1 as LNHDA and CDR2 as SQIVND (reference sequence). The sample comes from a study of blood T cell repertoires in COVID-19. Study-level background: Acute-phase and convalescent COVID-19 samples originated in the United States, Italy and Spain. PBMCs, B-cell-depleted T cells, or T cells provided the cDNA or gDNA that made up the material.

Authors' methods: The assay estimated nucleated cells by amplifying reference gene primers. Profiled with immunoSEQ multiplex PCR; TCRdb holds only in-frame clones, not every one. Clone size and V and J calls were adopted from that table, with D and trimming inferred from the DNA. Among approximately 76,000 clones listed, more than 75% were seen once. The receptor comes from a woman aged 60-75 years with acute or convalescent COVID-19. Sequencing was done on a sample of peripheral blood. The chain joins TRBV19 to TRBJ1-1, with TRBD1 as a possible D gene (6 bases). DNA of the CDR3: TGTGCCAGTAGTATAATGGGGGCAGTGGGAACTGAAGCTTTCTTT. Its protein product is CASSIMGAVGTEAFF.